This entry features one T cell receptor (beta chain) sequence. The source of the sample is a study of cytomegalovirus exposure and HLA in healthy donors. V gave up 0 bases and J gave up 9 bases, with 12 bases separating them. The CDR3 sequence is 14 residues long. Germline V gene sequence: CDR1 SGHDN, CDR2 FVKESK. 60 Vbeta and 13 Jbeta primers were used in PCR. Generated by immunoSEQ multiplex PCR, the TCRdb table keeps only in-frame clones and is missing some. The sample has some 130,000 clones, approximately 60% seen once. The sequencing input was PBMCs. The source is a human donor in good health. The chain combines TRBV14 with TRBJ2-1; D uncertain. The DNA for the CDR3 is TGTGCCAGCAGCCAAGAATATTTGAGGAGTGAGCAGTTCTTC. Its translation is CASSQEYLRSEQFF. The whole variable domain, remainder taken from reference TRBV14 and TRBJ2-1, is EAGVTQFPSHSVIEKGQTVTLRCDPISGHDNLYWYRRVMGKEIKFLLHFVKESKQDESGMPNNRFLAERTGGTYSTLKVQPAELEDSGVYFCASSQEYLRSEQFFGPGTRLTVL.